These 31 T cell receptor beta chains were all obtained from the same sample, sequenced in a study of T cells in Graves' hyperthyroidism and ophthalmopathy (dated by TCRdb to the late 2010s). Libraries were constructed by multiplex PCR. Sequencing instrument: Illumina HiSeq 2000. Amplification of TCR beta CDR3 regions was carried out from RNA transcripts. For the first round of RT-PCR on the TCR CDR3, the HTBI primer set was used together with the Qiagen OneStep RT-PCR kit. TCRdb's own reprocessing of the public reads used fastp at Q25 and MiXCR and kept productive beta chains. Rows matching on CDR3 protein sequence are summarized as one entry with the most common DNA and genes. This sample is represented by some 250,000 distinct CDR3 sequences; around 15% of them were singletons. Over 25% of the sample rests with the top ten. The sequenced sample was blood. These TCRs come from a woman in her fifties or sixties with Graves' hyperthyroidism that later progressed to Graves' ophthalmopathy.

This clonotype appeared many times. V usage is TRBV6-1 and J usage is TRBJ2-7; possible D gene TRBD2, 6 bases. Trimming took off 5 bases at V and 3 bases at J, with 17 bases between the two ends. From germline, CDR1 is MNHNS and CDR2 SASEGT. CDR3 length: 15 residues. In DNA, the CDR3 is TGTGCCAGCAGTTATGTGGTCGGGAGTAACTACGAGCAGTACTTC. Translated: CASSYVVGSNYEQYF.

This clonotype occurred once. The chain links TRBV10-3 to TRBJ2-7; possibly TRBD1 for D (5 bases). Germline V CDR1 and CDR2: ENHRY, SYGVKD. V was clipped by 8 bases and J by 1 base, with 12 bases between them. CDR3 size: 13 residues. DNA of the CDR3: TGTGCCATCGGCTTTAACAGGTCCTACGAGCAGTACTTC. Protein: CAIGFNRSYEQYF.

This clonotype was found many times. This chain connects TRBV18 to TRBJ1-1, with TRBD1 matching over 9 bases. This CDR3 is built from 15 residues. V lost 3 bases to trimming and J lost 3 bases; unmatched junction nucleotides: 5. Germline V gives CDR1 KGHSH, CDR2 LQKENI. CDR3 sequence reads: CASSPGTGLDTEAFF. The CDR3 DNA is TGTGCCAGCTCACCCGGGACAGGGTTGGACACTGAAGCTTTCTTT.

This clonotype was seen only a few times. The rearrangement joins TRBV10-3 to TRBJ2-6; TRBD1 matches 8 bases. The germline V gene has CDR1 ENHRY and CDR2 SYGVKD. The trim removed 0 bases at V and 0 bases at J, leaving 7 bases unmatched. The CDR3 runs 19 residues. DNA for the CDR3: TGTGCCATCAGTGAGTCCTGGACAGGGAAACACTCTGGGGCCAACGTCCTGACTTTC. Protein sequence: CAISESWTGKHSGANVLTF.

This clonotype showed up many times. The rearrangement joins TRBV5-1 to TRBJ2-7, with 7 bases that match TRBD1. J lost 6 bases, V lost 3 bases, and 15 bases had no gene match. From germline, CDR1 is SGHRS and CDR2 YFSETQ. This CDR3 has 16 amino acids. The CDR3 sequence is CASSSPGGESVGEQYF. Written as DNA, the CDR3 is TGCGCCAGCAGCTCACCAGGGGGTGAGTCAGTCGGCGAGCAGTACTTC.

This clonotype appeared many times. The CDR3 here is CASSPRVTRELFF. CDR3 nucleotides: TGTGCCAGCAGTCCTAGAGTAACGAGGGAGCTGTTTTTT. This chain joins TRBV28 and TRBJ2-2; D ambiguous. Germline V gives CDR1 MDHEN, CDR2 SYDVKM. The CDR3 runs to 13 residues. V shed 5 bases and J shed 9 bases, with 13 bases lying between them.

In regard to this clonotype: A much larger clone lies a single base off, so this may be a read error. V is TRBV20-1 and J is TRBJ1-2; D gene unclear. The V gene's germline CDR1 is DFQATT and CDR2 SNEGSKA (reference sequence). This CDR3 is built from 11 residues. CDR3 amino acids: CGAGPGEGYTF. The DNA of the CDR3 is TGCGGTGCAGGCCCAGGCGAAGGCTACACCTTC.

The sample holds a few counts of this clonotype. V and J are TRBV9 and TRBJ2-2; a weak D match, TRBD1 (6 bases). Trimming removed 3 bases at V and 6 bases at J, with 24 bases between. Germline V gene data show CDR1 as SGDLS and CDR2 as YYNGEE. This CDR3 is 18 amino acids long. Written as DNA, the CDR3 is TGTGCCAGCAGCGCACGTCCCACCAGGGGAACAGGGCCCGGGGAGCTGTTTTTT. Amino acid sequence: CASSARPTRGTGPGELFF. The full variable domain, rest sourced from reference TRBV9 and TRBJ2-2, is DSGVTQTPKHLITATGQRVTLRCSPRSGDLSVYWYQQSLDQGLQFLIQYYNGEERAKGNILERFSAQQFPDLHSELNLSSLELGDSALYFCASSARPTRGTGPGELFFGEGSRLTVL.

The chain combines TRBV5-1 with TRBJ1-6; D uncertain. Germline lookup yields CDR1 SGHRS and CDR2 YFSETQ. The V and J ends lost 4 bases and 9 bases respectively, with 14 bases between them. The CDR3 is 14 amino acids. CDR3 protein: CASSLGSDGSPLHF. The CDR3 DNA follows: TGCGCCAGCAGCCTCGGCTCCGACGGTTCACCCCTCCACTTT.

This clonotype was found many times. V usage is TRBV28 and J usage is TRBJ1-4; 9 bases map to TRBD1. Trimming at V came to 3 bases and at J to 8 bases, leaving 10 bases not matched to a gene. Germline CDR1 and CDR2: MDHEN and SYDVKM. CDR3 length: 16 residues. The CDR3 spells CASSLYNRGLLEKLFF. The CDR3 DNA follows: TGTGCCAGCAGTTTGTACAACAGGGGGCTTTTGGAAAAACTGTTTTTT.

V gene TRBV5-1 combines with J gene TRBJ1-4, with D maybe TRBD1 (6 bases). The V gene lost 4 bases and the J gene lost 5 bases, with 18 bases spanning the gap. The CDR3 consists of 16 residues. Germline V gene sequence: CDR1 SGHRS, CDR2 YFSETQ. The CDR3 protein is CASSPLLGGWNEKLFF. For the CDR3, the DNA is TGCGCCAGCAGCCCCCTATTAGGGGGGTGGAATGAAAAACTGTTTTTT.

The sample holds many counts of this clonotype. The DNA of the CDR3 is TGTGCCACCAGAGCTACAGGGGAGGGGCAGCCCCAGCATTTT. Translating gives CATRATGEGQPQHF. This chain joins TRBV15 and TRBJ1-5, with TRBD1 identical over 7 bases. Per the germline V gene, CDR1 is LNHNV and CDR2 is YYDKDF (reference sequence). This CDR3 has 14 amino acids. V lost 6 bases, J lost 7 bases, and 9 bases stayed unmatched.

This rearrangement joins TRBV6-1 to TRBJ2-7; 10 positions agree with TRBD1. V was pared by 7 bases and J by 7 bases, with 10 bases of the junction left unmatched. Germline CDR1 MNHNS, CDR2 SASEGT. This CDR3 region has 14 residues. CDR3 in amino acids: CASTGTGVKLEQYF. The CDR3 DNA follows: TGTGCCAGCACTGGGACAGGGGTCAAGTTGGAGCAGTACTTC.

This clonotype was counted at least ten times. The V call is TRBV5-1, the J call TRBJ2-2; 13 positions match TRBD2. V lost 3 bases to trimming and J lost 3 bases; unmatched junction nucleotides: 5. The CDR3 loop spans 17 amino acids. Germline CDR1 SGHRS, CDR2 YFSETQ. CDR3: CASSSLAGGPDTGELFF. The CDR3 region has the DNA TGCGCCAGCAGCTCACTAGCGGGAGGGCCAGACACCGGGGAGCTGTTTTTT.

This clonotype was recorded at least ten times. This chain joins TRBV7-9 and TRBJ2-1, with 10 nucleotides matching TRBD2. CDR1 SEHNR and CDR2 FQNEAQ come from the germline V gene (reference sequence). V gave up 5 bases and J gave up 2 bases; unmatched junction bases: 9. CDR3 size: 17 residues. CDR3 coding DNA: TGTGCCAGCAGCCCCCGGGGGCTAGCGGGAGCCTACAATGAGCAGTTCTTC. Amino acids: CASSPRGLAGAYNEQFF.

This clonotype was observed many times. The chain couples TRBV5-1 to TRBJ1-5, with D tentatively TRBD1 (5 bases). The CDR3 contains 14 residues. Trimming cost V 4 bases and J 4 bases, with 12 bases left between them. The germline V gene has CDR1 SGHRS and CDR2 YFSETQ. This CDR3 reads CASSDSVGNQPQHF. CDR3 sequence (DNA): TGCGCCAGCAGCGACAGTGTCGGGAATCAGCCCCAGCATTTT.

This clonotype occurred many times. The V gene is TRBV5-1, the J gene TRBJ2-1; TRBD2 might be the D (6 bases). The CDR3 consists of 13 residues. The germline V gene has CDR1 SGHRS and CDR2 YFSETQ. Trimming pared 0 bases from V and 10 bases from J, leaving 11 bases between. The CDR3 bases are TGCGCCAGCAGCTTGGCCGGCCTAGCGGAGCAGTTCTTC. It is translated as CASSLAGLAEQFF.

This clonotype was recorded many times. This chain joins TRBV27 and TRBJ2-1, with D possibly being TRBD2 (5 bases). V was clipped by 10 bases and J by 2 bases, with 15 bases between them. CDR1 and CDR2 from the germline V gene are MNHEY and SMNVEV (reference sequence). This CDR3 contains 14 residues. The chain's CDR3 is CATWTARPYNEQFF. CDR3 DNA: TGTGCCACCTGGACTGCCCGACCCTACAATGAGCAGTTCTTC.

This clonotype occurred many times. This chain uses TRBV10-3 with TRBJ2-2; 7 nucleotides line up with TRBD2. V was pared by 3 bases and J by 1 base, with 2 bases of the junction left unmatched. Per germline, CDR1 ENHRY and CDR2 SYGVKD. This CDR3 has 15 amino acids. CDR3 in DNA: TGTGCCATCAGTGACGGCGGGGGGAACACCGGGGAGCTGTTTTTT. This encodes CAISDGGGNTGELFF.

There are many counts of this clonotype. J is TRBJ2-6 and V is TRBV12-3 or TRBV12-4, with 7 bases that match TRBD2. The V and J ends lost 8 bases and 0 bases, in that order; junction bases with no gene match: 7. The CDR3 sequence is 16 residues long. The CDR3 bases are TGTGCCAGCCCATTAGCGGGTCCCTCTGGGGCCAACGTCCTGACTTTC. This sequence encodes CASPLAGPSGANVLTF.

This clonotype was seen only a few times. The CDR3 DNA follows: TGTGCCAGCAGTTATGAGGGGGCGAGCAATCAGCCCCAGCATTTT. This sequence encodes CASSYEGASNQPQHF. The chain links TRBV2 to TRBJ1-5; TRBD1 matches 7 bases. The length of the CDR3 is 15 residues. Germline values: CDR1 SNHLY, CDR2 FYNNEI. The J segment lost 1 base and the V segment lost 5 bases, leaving 5 bases of the junction unmatched.

This clonotype showed up many times. This rearrangement joins TRBV30 to TRBJ2-5, with TRBD1 matching over 7 bases. The CDR3 is 13 amino acids. V trimming: 2 bases; J trimming: 8 bases; junction bases outside the gene matches: 8. Germline assignment: CDR1 GTSNPN and CDR2 SVGIG (reference sequence). The CDR3: CAWSRDSRGTQYF. The CDR3 DNA is TGTGCCTGGAGTCGGGACAGTAGAGGAACCCAGTACTTC.

This clonotype was picked up many times. V usage is TRBV28 and J usage is TRBJ1-2, with D possibly being TRBD1 (5 bases). The CDR3 has 11 residues. The V gene's germline CDR1 is MDHEN and CDR2 SYDVKM. V was cut by 7 bases and J by 6 bases, with 9 bases left in between. The CDR3 loop is CASNRIDGYTF. The CDR3 nucleotides read TGTGCCAGCAACAGGATTGATGGCTACACCTTC.

This clonotype was detected ten times or more. The chain has TRBV18 and TRBJ1-2; D remains unclear. Germline CDR1 is KGHSH and CDR2 is LQKENI. The V gene lost 4 bases and the J gene lost 4 bases, with 7 bases spanning the gap. This CDR3 comprises 12 residues. The CDR3 nucleotides are TGTGCCAGCTCACTTGATCTCTATGGCTACACCTTC. Its translation is CASSLDLYGYTF. Together with reference TRBV18 and TRBJ1-2, the CDR3 gives the full variable domain: NAGVMQNPRHLVRRRGQEARLRCSPMKGHSHVYWYRQLPEEGLKFMVYLQKENIIDESGMPKERFSAEFPKEGPSILRIQQVVRGDSAAYFCASSLDLYGYTFGSGTRLTVV.

This clonotype was seen many times. The chain couples TRBV27 to TRBJ1-1; 8 nucleotides line up with TRBD1. V was pared by 6 bases and J by 3 bases, with 3 bases of the junction left unmatched. Looked up from germline, CDR1 is MNHEY and CDR2 is SMNVEV (reference sequence). The CDR3 extends over 13 amino acids. As DNA, the CDR3 is TGTGCCAGCAGAACGACAGGGGACACTGAAGCTTTCTTT. Translated, it gives CASRTTGDTEAFF.

This clonotype has a count of ten or more. The chain combines TRBV20-1 with TRBJ2-3, with TRBD1 matching 9 bases. Germline trimming cut 0 bases from V and 5 bases from J; bases unmatched to any gene: 6. Germline assignment: CDR1 DFQATT and CDR2 SNEGSKA (reference sequence). The CDR3 contains 15 residues. CDR3 residues: CSARDPTGGGDTQYF. The CDR3 DNA sequence: TGCAGTGCTAGAGATCCGACAGGGGGAGGAGATACGCAGTATTTT.

This clonotype occurred many times. The chain recombines TRBV30 with TRBJ2-2, with 7 bases that match TRBD2. This CDR3 has 14 residues. CDR1 and CDR2 (germline): GTSNPN, SVGIG (reference sequence). With V trimmed by 0 bases and J by 6 bases, 4 bases remained unmatched. This CDR3 reads CAWSVSGRAGELFF. In nucleotides, the CDR3 is TGTGCCTGGAGTGTATCAGGGAGGGCCGGGGAGCTGTTTTTT.

The CDR3 is CSVKYNEQFF. The CDR3, as DNA: TGCAGCGTTAAATACAATGAGCAGTTCTTC. The chain links TRBV29-1 to TRBJ2-1, with unresolved D. The CDR3 runs to 10 residues. Germline V gives CDR1 SQVTM, CDR2 ANQGSEA. The V and J ends lost 5 bases and 4 bases respectively, with 3 bases between them.

This clonotype was counted many times. V gene TRBV28 combines with J gene TRBJ2-3; TRBD1 agrees at 8 bases. Germline values: CDR1 MDHEN, CDR2 SYDVKM. The junction had 14 bases not matched to a gene; V was cut back by 4 bases and J by 8 bases. The CDR3 has 16 amino acids. The CDR3: CASSSAGGQGRTTQYF. CDR3 bases: TGTGCCAGCAGTTCGGCTGGCGGACAGGGAAGGACTACGCAGTATTTT.

The chain couples TRBV30 to TRBJ2-1, with 7 positions matching TRBD2. J gave up 2 bases and V 2 bases, and 3 bases lay outside the gene matches. Germline lookup yields CDR1 GTSNPN and CDR2 SVGIG (reference sequence). This CDR3 is 14 amino acids long. This CDR3 is CAWSRLAAYNEQFF. In nucleotides, the CDR3 is TGTGCCTGGAGTAGGCTAGCGGCCTACAATGAGCAGTTCTTC.

This clonotype appeared once. A read error is possible here, since a much larger clone lies one base away. The gene calls are TRBV18 and TRBJ1-6; no definite D call. V dropped 6 bases and J dropped 11 bases, with 14 bases sitting between them. This CDR3 is built from 13 residues. CDR1 and CDR2 from the germline V gene are KGHSH and LQKENI. CDR3: CASSQGEIPPLHF. The CDR3 DNA follows: TGTGCCAGCTCCCAAGGAGAGATCCCACCCCTCCACTTT.